This TCR beta chain was obtained from a study of T-cell memory formation after mild COVID-19. About the study: The TCR clusters were mostly specific to one donor.

Notes on the study in general: Shrinking CD4+ clones resided mostly in CM and EM, and CD8+ ones in EMRA.

A remark on this clonotype: Its target is not known.

Looked up from germline, CDR1 is MGHRA and CDR2 is YSYEKL. Germline trimming cut 3 bases from V and 5 bases from J; bases unmatched to any gene: 5. The CDR3 covers 15 residues. TCRdb processed the 5' RACE reads anew with MiXCR; each CDR3 protein has one entry. The sample has hundreds of thousands of distinct CDR3 sequences; about 20% are singletons. The chain carries TRBV4-1 and TRBJ1-1, with 11 bases identical to TRBD1. Material: PBMCs or a T cell subset sorted from them (not recorded which). The origin of this receptor is an adult woman who had mild COVID-19 (a few samples of this study predate the infection). Cell type and time point are not known. The CDR3 coding sequence is TGCGCCAGCAGCCAGGGGACAGGGGGGCAAACTGAAGCTTTCTTT. It specifies CASSQGTGGQTEAFF.